This T cell receptor beta chain comes out of a study of OX40 agonist ivuxolimab in advanced cancers. Study summary: Recorded diagnoses for dose-escalation patients were hepatocellular carcinoma, melanoma, renal cell or head and neck cancer. General study points: Relative to CD4+ cells, CD8+ T cells on average had more expanded clones.

In regard to this clone: Its target is not known.

Profiling relied on immunoSEQ multiplex PCR, and the TCRdb table lists in-frame clones only, not all of them. The sample records approximately 65,000 clones, around four fifths being singletons. The CDR3 is 13 amino acids. Germline V CDR1 and CDR2: WSHSY, SAAADI. Deletions cut 8 bases from V and 1 base from J, with 10 bases between. Individuals having autoimmune disease history or systemic immunosuppression were not enrolled. The V gene is TRBV10-2, the J gene TRBJ2-3; TRBD2 is a possible D gene (6 bases). Here the sequenced sample was CD4+ or CD8+ T cells sorted from blood, taken in a trial of the OX40 agonist ivuxolimab. The sequence was collected from an adult with an advanced solid tumor such as melanoma, head and neck, liver or kidney cancer. CDR3 residues: CASGRGGTDTQYF. The CDR3 nucleotides read TGCGCCAGCGGGCGGGGTGGCACAGATACGCAGTATTTT.